The TCR beta chain under discussion was sequenced for a study of blood T cell repertoires in COVID-19. Study at large: Italy, Spain and the United States were the sources of the convalescent and acute COVID-19 samples. The cDNA or gDNA used as material had been derived from T cells, B-cell-depleted T cells, or PBMCs.

Followed longitudinally, the Seattle patients had been enrolled during active infection. Generated by immunoSEQ multiplex PCR, the TCRdb table keeps only in-frame clones and is missing some. This sample carries fewer than 200,000 clones, approximately 91% of them seen once, and the ten largest clones take around 5%. CDR1 and CDR2 from the germline V gene are MNHNY and SVGAGI (reference sequence). This CDR3 spans 13 amino acids. Trimming cost V 4 bases and J 4 bases, with 7 bases left between them. The rearrangement uses TRBV6-6 and TRBJ2-2; D is unclear. The source material was peripheral blood. The source of this sequence is a man aged 18 to 29 with COVID-19, enrolled during active disease. CDR3 sequence (DNA): TGTGCCAGCAGTTCCCCAGGCACCGGGGAGCTGTTTTTT. Encoded protein: CASSSPGTGELFF.